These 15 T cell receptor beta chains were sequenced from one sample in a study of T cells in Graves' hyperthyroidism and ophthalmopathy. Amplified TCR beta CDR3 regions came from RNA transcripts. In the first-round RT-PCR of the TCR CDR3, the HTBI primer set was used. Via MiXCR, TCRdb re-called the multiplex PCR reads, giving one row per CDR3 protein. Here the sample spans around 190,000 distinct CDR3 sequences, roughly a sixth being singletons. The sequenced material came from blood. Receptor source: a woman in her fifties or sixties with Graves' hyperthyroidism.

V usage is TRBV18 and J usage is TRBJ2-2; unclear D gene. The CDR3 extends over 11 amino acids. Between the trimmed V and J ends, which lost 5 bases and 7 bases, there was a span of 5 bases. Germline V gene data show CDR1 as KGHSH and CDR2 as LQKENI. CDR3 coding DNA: TGTGCCAGCTCAGCGGACGGGGAGCTGTTTTTT. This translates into CASSADGELFF.

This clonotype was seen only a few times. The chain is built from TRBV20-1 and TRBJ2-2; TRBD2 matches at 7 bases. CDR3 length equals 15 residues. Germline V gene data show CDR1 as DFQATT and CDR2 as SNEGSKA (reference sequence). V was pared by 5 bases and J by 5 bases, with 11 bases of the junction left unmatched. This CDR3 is CSAPRMGGETGELFF. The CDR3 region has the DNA TGCAGTGCTCCCCGGATGGGAGGGGAAACCGGGGAGCTGTTTTTT.

In DNA form, the CDR3 reads TGTGCCAGCTCACCTCCCCAGGTACCCTACAATGAGCAGTTCTTC. Encoded protein: CASSPPQVPYNEQFF. The chain carries TRBV18 and TRBJ2-1, with D uncertain. From germline, CDR1 is KGHSH and CDR2 LQKENI. Trimming cost V 3 bases and J 2 bases, with 11 bases left between them. The CDR3 loop spans 15 amino acids.

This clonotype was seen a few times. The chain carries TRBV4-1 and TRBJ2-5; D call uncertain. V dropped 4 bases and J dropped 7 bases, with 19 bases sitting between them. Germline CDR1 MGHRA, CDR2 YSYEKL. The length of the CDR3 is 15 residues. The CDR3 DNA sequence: TGCGCCAGCAGCCCCCTTGATGTTTCGTTAGGGACCCAGTACTTC. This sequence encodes CASSPLDVSLGTQYF.

CDR3: CAWRATSGGNEQFF. CDR3 bases: TGTGCCTGGAGAGCGACTAGCGGGGGGAATGAGCAGTTCTTC. V gene TRBV30 combines with J gene TRBJ2-1, with TRBD2 matching over 13 bases. CDR1 GTSNPN and CDR2 SVGIG come from the germline V gene (reference sequence). V dropped 3 bases and J dropped 7; count of bases not matched to a gene: 3. The CDR3 is 14 residues long. Filled out from reference TRBV30 and TRBJ2-1, the complete variable domain reads SQTIHQWPATLVQPVGSPLSLECTVEGTSNPNLYWYRQAAGRGLQLLFYSVGIGQISSEVPQNLSASRPQDRQFILSSKKLLLSDSGFYLCAWRATSGGNEQFFGPGTRLTVL.

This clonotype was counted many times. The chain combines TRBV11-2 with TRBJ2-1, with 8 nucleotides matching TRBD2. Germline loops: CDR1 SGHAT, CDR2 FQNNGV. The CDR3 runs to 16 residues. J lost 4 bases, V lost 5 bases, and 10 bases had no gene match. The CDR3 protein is CASSRLSGGTYNEQFF. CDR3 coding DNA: TGTGCCAGCAGCCGCCTAAGCGGGGGAACTTACAATGAGCAGTTCTTC.

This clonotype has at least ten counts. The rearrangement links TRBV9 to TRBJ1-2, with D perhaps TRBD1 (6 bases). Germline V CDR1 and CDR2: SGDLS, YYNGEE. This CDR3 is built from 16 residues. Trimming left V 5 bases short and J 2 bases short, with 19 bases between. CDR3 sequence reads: CASRSSGGGRNYGYTF. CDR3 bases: TGTGCCAGCAGATCCTCTGGCGGGGGCAGAAACTATGGCTACACCTTC.

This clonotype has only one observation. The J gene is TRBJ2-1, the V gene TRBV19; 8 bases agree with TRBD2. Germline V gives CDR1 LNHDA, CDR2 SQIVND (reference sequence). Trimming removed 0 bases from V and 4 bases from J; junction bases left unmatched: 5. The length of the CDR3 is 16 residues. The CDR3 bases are TGTGCCAGTAGTATAGATAAAACTAGCGGTTACAATGAGCAGTTCTTC. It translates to CASSIDKTSGYNEQFF.

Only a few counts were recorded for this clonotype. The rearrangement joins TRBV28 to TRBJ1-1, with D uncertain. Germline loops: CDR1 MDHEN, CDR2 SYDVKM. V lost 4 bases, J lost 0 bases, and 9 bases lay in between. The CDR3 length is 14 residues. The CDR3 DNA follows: TGTGCCAGCAGTTCGTCAGTCATGAACACTGAAGCTTTCTTT. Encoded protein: CASSSSVMNTEAFF.

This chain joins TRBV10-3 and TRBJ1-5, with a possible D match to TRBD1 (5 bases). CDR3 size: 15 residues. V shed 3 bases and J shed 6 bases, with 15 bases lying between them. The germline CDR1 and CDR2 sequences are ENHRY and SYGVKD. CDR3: CAISDLNRDSQPQHF. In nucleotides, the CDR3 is TGTGCCATCAGTGATTTAAATCGGGACTCTCAGCCCCAGCATTTT.

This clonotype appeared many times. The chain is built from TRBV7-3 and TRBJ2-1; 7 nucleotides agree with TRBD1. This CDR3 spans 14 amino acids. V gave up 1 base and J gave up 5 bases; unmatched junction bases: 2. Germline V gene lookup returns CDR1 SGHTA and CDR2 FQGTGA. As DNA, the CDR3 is TGTGCCAGCAGCTTAAGGGGACAGAACAATGAGCAGTTCTTC. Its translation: CASSLRGQNNEQFF. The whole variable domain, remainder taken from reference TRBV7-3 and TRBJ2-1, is GAGVSQTPSNKVTEKGKYVELRCDPISGHTALYWYRQSLGQGPEFLIYFQGTGAADDSGLPNDRFFAVRPEGSVSTLKIQRTERGDSAVYLCASSLRGQNNEQFFGPGTRLTVL.

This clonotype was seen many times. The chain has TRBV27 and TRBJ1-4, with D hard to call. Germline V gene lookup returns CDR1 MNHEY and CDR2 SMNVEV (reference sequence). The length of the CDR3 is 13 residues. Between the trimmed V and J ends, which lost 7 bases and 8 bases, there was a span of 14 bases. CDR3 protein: CASMGVRREKLFF. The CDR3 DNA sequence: TGTGCCAGCATGGGCGTCCGACGAGAAAAACTGTTTTTT.

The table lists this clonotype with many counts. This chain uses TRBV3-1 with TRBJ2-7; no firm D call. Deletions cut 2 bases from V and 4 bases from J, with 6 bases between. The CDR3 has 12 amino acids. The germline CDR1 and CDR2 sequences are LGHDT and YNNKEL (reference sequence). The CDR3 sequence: CASSQNGYEQYF. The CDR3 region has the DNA TGTGCCAGCAGCCAAAATGGGTACGAGCAGTACTTC.

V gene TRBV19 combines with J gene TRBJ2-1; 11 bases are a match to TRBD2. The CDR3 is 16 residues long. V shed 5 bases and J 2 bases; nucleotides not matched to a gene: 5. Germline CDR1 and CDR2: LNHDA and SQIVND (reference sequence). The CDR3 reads CASSPRLAGPYNEQFF. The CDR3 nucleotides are TGTGCCAGTAGTCCTCGACTAGCGGGACCCTACAATGAGCAGTTCTTC. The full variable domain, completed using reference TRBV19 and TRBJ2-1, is DGGITQSPKYLFRKEGQNVTLSCEQNLNHDAMYWYRQDPGQGLRLIYYSQIVNDFQKGDIAEGYSVSREKKESFPLTVTSAQKNPTAFYLCASSPRLAGPYNEQFFGPGTRLTVL.

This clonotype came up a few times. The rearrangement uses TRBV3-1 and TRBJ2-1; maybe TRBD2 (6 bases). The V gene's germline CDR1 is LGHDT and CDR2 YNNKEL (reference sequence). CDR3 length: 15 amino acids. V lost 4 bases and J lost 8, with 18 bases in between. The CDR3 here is CASSRQDQGGDEQFF. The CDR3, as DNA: TGTGCCAGCAGCCGCCAAGATCAAGGCGGGGATGAGCAGTTCTTC.